This TCR beta chain was observed in a study of cytomegalovirus exposure and HLA in healthy donors (TCRdb year 2017). About the investigation overall: In an earlier analysis of under 600 of the donors, under 300 Gb of sequence data and 117 million unique TCR beta sequences from 180 million or so T cells were reported. An early release that covered about 600 HLA-typed donors contained about 300 gigabases of sequencing data and tens of millions of unique TCR sequences. Among the roughly 400 genotyped donors, approximately 77% belonged to the genetic ancestry cluster associated with self-reported Caucasian donors. The study was designed to test whether signatures of past pathogen exposure could be identified by cataloging public T cell receptors. Using immunosequencing, the study profiled T cell repertoires from approximately 700 subjects and related those repertoires to cytomegalovirus serostatus. Along with the roughly 670-subject first cohort, a separate validation cohort of over a hundred different subjects was used. High-throughput TCR immunosequencing, statistical association of individual TCRs with disease status, and machine learning were combined to predict cytomegalovirus infection status. A later analysis re-analyzed previously published TCR beta repertoires from 666 donors and added high-resolution HLA genotyping to study TCR occurrence patterns. Rather than drawing on any new phenotypic data, the later analysis identified candidate immune exposures from TCR beta sequences and the way those sequences occurred across donors. An earlier analysis of some 500 of the donors applied high-throughput TCR beta sequencing to assess whether each TCR beta V gene segment acted as functional or pseudogenic. Donor age, sex, ethnicity and CMV serostatus were collected together with the repertoire data. Genome-wide SNP genotypes for about three fifths of the 666 donors were used in a later genetic analysis, which treated that subset as a discovery cohort. All discovery cohort repertoires had been generated using a single sequencing platform. HLA typing covered class I and class II loci at four-digit resolution. Typing coverage varied by locus: roughly 620-640 donors for A, B, C, DRB1 and DQB1; roughly 500 for DQA1; more than 600 for DPA1; about 450 for DPB1. Roughly 5 DR-DQ haplotypes were treated as single units for association and clustering because of strong linkage in the cohort. On average, about 200,000 unique TCR beta nucleotide sequences were sequenced per donor among a few hundred genotyped donors of the cohort, with about 17% of those sequences being non-productive. Results the study describes overall, beyond this receptor: An association between a missense DCLRE1C variant and V-gene and J-gene trimming of TCR beta chains was found in a later genetic analysis and replicated in an independent cohort. The classifier was reported to diagnose cytomegalovirus status with high specificity and sensitivity in both the original cohort and the validation cohort. Because HLA typing was missing for some donors at each locus, association tests included only the typed subset. Broadly in line with IMGT annotations, most TCR beta V segments showed up in productive rearrangements about 87% or about 30% of the time in an earlier analysis of roughly 590 of the donors. Roughly uniform sequencing depth across donors was assumed in presence/absence analyses, although this assumption may not hold. Some IMGT-functional V segments, including TRBV6-2 and TRBV6-3, could not be told apart with the 87-base-pair reads, so those segments were excluded. According to the authors, the approach could potentially be generalized to other disease states and immunological phenotypes. In vitro tests confirmed that three of the cytomegalovirus-associated TCR beta chains recognize cytomegalovirus antigens. In a later genetic analysis, fewer N-insertions in productive TCRs were reported among donors in an Asian-associated ancestry cluster than the approximately 710-donor mean. The study gave a list of under 200 TCR beta chains associated with cytomegalovirus. A later analysis associated about 17,000 TCR beta sequences with specific HLA alleles at a false discovery rate of 0.05. In a later analysis, TCR association rates were found to vary across HLA loci, with the most associated TCRs seen for DRB1 alleles and the fewest for HLA-C alleles. A cluster of highly shared sequence variants was judged likely to represent a technical artifact of the sequencing pipeline. About 17 rarely observed V segments, including chromosome 9 orphons, were excluded from the earlier analysis of almost 600 of the donors because counts were too low. CMV serostatus was the only immune exposure information available for the cohort. A further reported finding was that TCR beta sequences accurately predicted the HLA-A and HLA-B alleles for most subjects in the first cohort. A later analysis reported that several top co-occurrence clusters appeared linked to parvovirus B19, influenza, CMV and Epstein-Barr virus. A later analysis found that HLA-associated TCR beta chains were more clonally expanded and had lower generation probabilities than equally common non-associated chains. When HLA alleles, especially DR and DQ, strongly co-occurred, TCR associations were difficult to assign to individual alleles. In a later analysis, most CMV-associated TCR beta chains were found to appear HLA-restricted, with HLA associations seemingly driven largely by CMV exposure. Linkage disequilibrium might explain the correlated functional status among segregating V segments, but an unknown experimental factor could not be excluded. Only TCR beta chains were sequenced in this cohort, and the absence of alpha or paired-chain data limited detectable features. While some public TCRs were present in many individuals, most TCR sequences turned up only very rarely across donors.

Points on this clone: No cognate antigen has been identified for it. No much larger clone exists at a distance of one base, and base qualities are not known.

Library generation was performed with the immunoSEQ multiplex PCR assay. A mixture of 60 forward primers for TCR Vbeta segments and 13 reverse primers for TCR Jbeta segments was used in the multiplex PCR. The CDR3 region of rearranged TCR beta genes was amplified from genomic DNA with a multiplex PCR assay. The amplified TCR beta libraries were sequenced on the Illumina HiSeq System as 87-base-pair reads. In the original analysis: A later analysis tallied around 87 million unique TCR beta chains across the 666 repertoires, and some 10 million of those chains were shared by two or more donors. To remove PCR and sequencing errors, raw reads were error-corrected and collapsed into unique sequences using a nearest-neighbor algorithm that merged closely related sequences. Alignment of CDR3 sequences to IMGT reference sequences was used to assign V, D and J gene segments. Each retained sequence needed at least a six-nucleotide match to both a V gene segment and a J gene segment. A rearrangement counted as productive if the CDR3 had no stop codons and remained in frame with V and J, and every other rearrangement counted as non-productive. CDR3 was defined by IMGT convention, running from the second conserved V-encoded cysteine to the conserved J-encoded phenylalanine. The earlier analysis of about 610 of the donors excluded any sequence lacking an unambiguous match to a single V gene segment. An earlier analysis of roughly 590 of the donors called V segments functional above 56.7% productive rearrangements and segregating when the between-donor standard deviation exceeded 5%. A statistical classification framework was built to diagnose cytomegalovirus status from the catalog of TCR beta chain sequences. V and J gene assignment, in a later analysis, came from comparing TCR nucleotide sequences with IMGT/GENE-DB human TR gene sequences. The TCRdist pipeline was used in a later analysis to assign CDR3 sequences and most-parsimonious VDJ recombination scenarios. In a later analysis, each TCR beta chain was defined by its CDR3 amino acid sequence together with its V-gene family, and reads lacking a unique V-gene family were excluded. In a later analysis, nearly 600 highly shared, low-generation-probability nucleotide sequences were removed to address suspected cross-contamination and a sequencing artifact. In a later analysis, a clonal expansion index was calculated for each public chain from normalized within-repertoire ranks of inferred template counts. A later analysis computed generation probabilities with a VDJ recombination model fitted to out-of-frame rearrangements, and checked the results against IGoR. A later analysis scored TCR-TCR, TCR-HLA and TCR-CMV co-occurrence with hypergeometric tests, applying a repertoire-size bias correction to TCR pairs. A later analysis estimated false discovery rates by permuting HLA or CMV assignments 20 times. A later analysis grouped co-occurring TCRs with DBSCAN, adding TCRdist sequence similarity when clustering within HLA-allele-positive subsets. For co-occurrence clustering, repertoires with fewer than 30,000 or more than 120,000 public chains were excluded, along with 4 to 6 repertoires with anomalous nucleotide sharing. TCRdb mirrors the immuneACCESS table, restricted to in-frame sequences. Some clones are absent from its copies; in checked studies, under half trace to an unresolved V gene, and the reason for the others is unknown. V and J calls and clone size are those listed in that table; D and trimming were worked out from the DNA. The sample table holds 200,000 to 250,000 clones, of which over 65% were seen once. The top ten clones comprise 1% to 1.5% of the sample.

The germline V gene specifies ENHRY as CDR1 and SYGVKD as CDR2. The CDR3 covers 12 residues, taking in both the cysteine and the phenylalanine. CDR3 DNA is the only sequence kept; it has 36 bases, read in frame from the first base. V was cut back by 5 bases and J by 10 bases, leaving a gap of 12 bases between them. The cohort consisted of some 670 healthy bone marrow donors. At the time of sampling, all cohort members were nominally healthy, though unrecorded immune exposures were likely present. Of the approximately 700 cohort members, about 280 had positive CMV serostatus and approximately 400 had negative CMV serostatus, and CMV serostatus was not recorded for the donor. A peripheral blood sample was collected from each donor, and TCR beta sequencing was performed on peripheral blood mononuclear cells. Genomic DNA was extracted from the blood cell samples with the Qiagen DNeasy Blood Extraction Kit.

The receptor's source is a human donor in good health. The sample taken for sequencing was PBMCs. The chain is encoded by TRBV10-3 joined to TRBJ2-1, with a weak D call of TRBD1 (5 bases match). The nucleotide sequence reads as follows: TGTGCCATCAGTAGACAGAGTGAAGAGCAGTTCTTC. Translated, it reads CAISRQSEEQFF.